The 2 T cell receptor beta chains below come from one sample, sequenced in a study of CD8+ T cells in alopecia areata. RNA extraction and reverse transcription yielded cDNA as sequencing template. TCRdb's copy holds only in-frame clones and misses some; the assay was immunoSEQ multiplex PCR. This sample has approximately 140,000 clones, with roughly 44% found just once. The sequenced sample consisted of CD4+ T cells sorted from blood. These receptors all stem from a human donor with alopecia areata.

The chain recombines TRBV29-1 with TRBJ2-5; 9 nucleotides agree with TRBD1. V lost 7 bases, J lost 5 bases, and 8 bases stayed unmatched. From germline, CDR1 is SQVTM and CDR2 ANQGSEA. There are 13 residues in the CDR3. CDR3 coding DNA: TGCAGCGGAAAACAGGGGGCGATTGAGACCCAGTACTTC. This translates into CSGKQGAIETQYF.

The chain joins TRBV30 to TRBJ2-1; 10 bases are shared with TRBD2. Germline values: CDR1 GTSNPN, CDR2 SVGIG (reference sequence). V gave up 3 bases and J gave up 9 bases; unmatched junction bases: 5. This CDR3 spans 13 amino acids. The CDR3 is CAWRRLAGVEQFF. As DNA, the CDR3 is TGTGCCTGGAGAAGGCTAGCGGGAGTTGAGCAGTTCTTC.